The sequence of this TCR beta chain was determined in a study of CD8+CD57+ T cells in acquired aplastic anemia. The germline V and J ends were trimmed by 5 bases and 9 bases, with 20 bases remaining between them. This CDR3 contains 14 residues. Germline V gene data show CDR1 as LNHNV and CDR2 as YYDKDF (reference sequence). CD8+CD57+ cell expansion had been shown by flow cytometry in patients chosen for sequencing. The template used for profiling TCR beta VDJ and CDR3 was genomic DNA. In TCRdb, the reads were re-called with MiXCR into one record per CDR3 protein. The table has 270,000 or so distinct CDR3 sequences, roughly 80% seen once.

The sample comprised sorted CD4+, CD8+, or CD8+CD57+ T cells (not recorded which) from PBMCs. The TCR was taken from a human donor with aplastic anemia. The gene calls are TRBV15 and TRBJ2-7, with a tentative D call TRBD2 (6 bases). Here the CDR3 DNA reads TGTGCCACCAGCGGAGGGAGCCTAGCCGACGCGCAGTACTTC. Residues: CATSGGSLADAQYF.